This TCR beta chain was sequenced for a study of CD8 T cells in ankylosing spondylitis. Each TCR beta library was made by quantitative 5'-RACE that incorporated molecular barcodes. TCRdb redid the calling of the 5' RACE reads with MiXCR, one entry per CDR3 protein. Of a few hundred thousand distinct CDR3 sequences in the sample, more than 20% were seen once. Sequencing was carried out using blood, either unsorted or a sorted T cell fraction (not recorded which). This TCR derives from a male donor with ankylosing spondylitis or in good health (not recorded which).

In nucleotides, the CDR3 is TGTGCCAGCAGTTTTGGGACTCCGCTAGAGACCCAGTACTTC. Translation: CASSFGTPLETQYF. The V gene is TRBV27, the J gene TRBJ2-5; possible D gene TRBD2, 6 bases. Trimming stripped 3 bases from V and 4 bases from J, with 12 bases between. Germline values: CDR1 MNHEY, CDR2 SMNVEV (reference sequence). The CDR3 sequence is 14 residues long.